This T cell receptor beta chain was recorded in a study of blood T cell repertoires in COVID-19. The overall study: Material from acute and convalescent COVID-19 was sourced from the United States, Italy and Spain.

CDR1 and CDR2 (germline): SGHRS, YFSETQ. Trimming took 0 bases from V and 6 from J; bases not matched to a gene: 4. This CDR3 comprises 15 residues. The table came from immunoSEQ multiplex PCR; TCRdb's copy has only in-frame clones and leaves some out. The table has more than 400,000 clones, 80% to 90% seen once; the top ten hold roughly 3.2%. What was sequenced was peripheral blood. This rearrangement joins TRBV5-1 to TRBJ2-1; TRBD2 agrees at 9 bases. The origin of this receptor is a human donor in a cohort sampled during active COVID-19. The CDR3 DNA is TGCGCCAGCAGCTTGGTGGTAGCGGGAGCCAATGAGCAGTTCTTC. It translates to CASSLVVAGANEQFF.